This T cell receptor (beta chain) is drawn from a study of blood T cell repertoires in COVID-19 (dated by TCRdb to 2020 to 2022). About the full investigation: Collaborator samples came from the United States, Italy and Spain and covered acute and convalescent phases of COVID-19. The prospective study material was composed of cDNA or gDNA derived from T cells, B-cell-depleted T cells, or PBMCs. Subjects who had been exposed to COVID-19, were actively infected with it, or had recovered from it provided the deeply sampled blood TCRbeta repertoires that made up the dataset. The repertoires were made available in a free public database intended to serve as a resource for research on the immune response to SARS-CoV-2. Samples were obtained from the ongoing ImmuneRACE study (first 160 participants) and from about 1,300 subjects provided by 6 global collaborators. A de-identified subject ID, COVID-19 status, age in years and sex were almost always included in the sample metadata. Where HLA class I and class II types were available, the types were taken from metadata supplied by the sample provider, not from assay-based typing.

TCRbeta CDR3 regions were amplified from genomic DNA using the immunoSEQ Assay, a bias-controlled multiplex PCR. As for how the authors treated the data: The number of nucleated cells in each sample was estimated from the amplification of reference gene primers within the assay. To quantify the absolute abundance of each unique TCRbeta CDR3 rearrangement, sequence reads were collapsed and filtered. Productive Simpson clonality was computed per sample as the square root of Simpson's diversity index over productive rearrangements. TCRdb's version of the immuneACCESS table is confined to in-frame rearrangements and falls short of the full clone set. An unresolved V gene accounts for under half of the shortfall where checked; the remainder is of unknown origin. V, J and clone size are those of that table, while D and trimming were read from the DNA. This sample is represented by some 170,000 clones; about 90% of them were singletons. Around 1.2% of the sample goes to the ten largest clones.

Remarks on this clone: Its antigen target is currently unknown. Per-base quality was not reported, and no clone a single base away is much larger than it.

Findings and caveats that apply to the study as a whole: The quantity of clinical and demographic metadata differed by source and by participant and was supplied without curation.

Participants in the prospective study were aged roughly 18 to 89 years, lived in about two dozen United States geographic areas, and enrolled through a virtual design. Cohort assignment in the prospective study relied on participant-reported clinical history from a screening survey and a study questionnaire. In the prospective study, whole blood, serum and a nasopharyngeal or oropharyngeal swab were collected from each participant by mobile phlebotomists. Participants in the prospective study had the option to provide additional blood draws and questionnaires over an approximately two-month period. Blood samples from the prospective study were shipped frozen or at room temperature prior to DNA extraction. CDR1 SNHLY and CDR2 FYNNEI are derived from the germline V gene. Its CDR3 holds 15 amino acids, cysteine through phenylalanine. CDR3 DNA only is kept here, 45 bases in frame from base 1. Trimmed from V: 6 bases; trimmed from J: 7 bases; junction bases lacking a gene match: 11.

This sequence uses TRBV2 and TRBJ2-1; the central 8 bases match TRBD2. The sample taken for sequencing was PBMCs or T cells enriched from blood (not recorded which). The clonotype comes from a human donor with acute COVID-19. The donor label of this sample is uncertain. Read as DNA, the sequence is TGTGCCAGCAGACCCCCGGGACTAGTGGCGAATGAGCAGTTCTTC. Translated, it reads CASRPPGLVANEQFF.